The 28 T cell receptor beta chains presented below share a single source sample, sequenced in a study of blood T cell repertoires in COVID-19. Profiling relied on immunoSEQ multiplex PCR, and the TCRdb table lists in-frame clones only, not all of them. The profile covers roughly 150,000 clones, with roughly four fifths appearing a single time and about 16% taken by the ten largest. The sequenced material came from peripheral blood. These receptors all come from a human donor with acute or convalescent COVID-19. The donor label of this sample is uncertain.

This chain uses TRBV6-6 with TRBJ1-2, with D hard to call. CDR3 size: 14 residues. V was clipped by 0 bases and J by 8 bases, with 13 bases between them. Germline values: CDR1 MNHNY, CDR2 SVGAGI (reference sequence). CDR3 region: CASSYSNAREGYTF. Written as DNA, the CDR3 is TGTGCCAGCAGTTACTCGAATGCTCGGGAAGGCTACACCTTC.

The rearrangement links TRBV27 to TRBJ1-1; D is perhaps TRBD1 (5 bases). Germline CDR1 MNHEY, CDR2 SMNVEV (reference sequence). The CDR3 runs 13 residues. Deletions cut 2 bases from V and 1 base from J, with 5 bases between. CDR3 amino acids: CASSLGQNTEAFF. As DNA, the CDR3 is TGTGCCAGCAGTTTAGGACAGAACACTGAAGCTTTCTTT.

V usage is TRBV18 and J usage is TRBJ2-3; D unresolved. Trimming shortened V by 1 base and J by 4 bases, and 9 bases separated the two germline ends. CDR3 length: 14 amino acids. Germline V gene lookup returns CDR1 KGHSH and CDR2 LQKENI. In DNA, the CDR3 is TGTGCCAGCTCACCACAACAATATCCAGATACGCAGTATTTT. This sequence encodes CASSPQQYPDTQYF.

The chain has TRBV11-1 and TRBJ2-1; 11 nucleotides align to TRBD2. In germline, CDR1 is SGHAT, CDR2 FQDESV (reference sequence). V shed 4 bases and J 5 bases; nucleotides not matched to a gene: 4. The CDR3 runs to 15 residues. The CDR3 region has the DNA TGTGCCAGCAGCTCGGGACTAGCGGCCAACAATGAGCAGTTCTTC. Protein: CASSSGLAANNEQFF.

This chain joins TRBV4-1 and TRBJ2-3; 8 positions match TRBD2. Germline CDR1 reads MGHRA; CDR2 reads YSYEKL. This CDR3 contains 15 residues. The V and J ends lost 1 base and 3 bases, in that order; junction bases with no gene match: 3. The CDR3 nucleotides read TGCGCCAGCAGCCAAGCGGGGGGGCCTACAGATACGCAGTATTTT. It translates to CASSQAGGPTDTQYF.

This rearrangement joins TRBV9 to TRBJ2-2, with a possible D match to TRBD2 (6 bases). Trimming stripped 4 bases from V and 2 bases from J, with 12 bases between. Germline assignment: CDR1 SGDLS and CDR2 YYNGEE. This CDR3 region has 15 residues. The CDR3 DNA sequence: TGTGCCAGCAGCCCCCGGGGAGGTAACACCGGGGAGCTGTTTTTT. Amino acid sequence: CASSPRGGNTGELFF.

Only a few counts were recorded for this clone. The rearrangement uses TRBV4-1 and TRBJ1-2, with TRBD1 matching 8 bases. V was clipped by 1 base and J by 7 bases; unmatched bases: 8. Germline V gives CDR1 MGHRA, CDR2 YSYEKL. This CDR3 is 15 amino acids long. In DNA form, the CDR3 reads TGCGCCAGCAGCCAAGCCCCCCAGGGGGCCAGTGGCTACACCTTC. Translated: CASSQAPQGASGYTF.

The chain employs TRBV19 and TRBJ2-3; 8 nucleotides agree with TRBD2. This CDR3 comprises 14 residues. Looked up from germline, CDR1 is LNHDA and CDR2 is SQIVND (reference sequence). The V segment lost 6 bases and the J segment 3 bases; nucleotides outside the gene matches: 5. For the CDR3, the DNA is TGTGCCAGTAGGGTAGCGGGGCCTACAGATACGCAGTATTTT. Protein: CASRVAGPTDTQYF.

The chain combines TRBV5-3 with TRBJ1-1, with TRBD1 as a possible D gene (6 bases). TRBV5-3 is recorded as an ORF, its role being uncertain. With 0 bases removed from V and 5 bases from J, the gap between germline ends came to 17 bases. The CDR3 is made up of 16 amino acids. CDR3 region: CARSLERGGILTEAFF. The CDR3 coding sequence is TGTGCCAGAAGCTTGGAAAGGGGGGGAATCTTGACTGAAGCTTTCTTT.

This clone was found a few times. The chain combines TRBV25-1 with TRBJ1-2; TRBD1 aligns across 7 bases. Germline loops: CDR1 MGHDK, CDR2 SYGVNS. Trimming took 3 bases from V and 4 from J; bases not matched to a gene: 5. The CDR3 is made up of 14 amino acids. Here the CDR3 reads CASSEETGPYGYTF. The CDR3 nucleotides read TGTGCCAGCAGTGAGGAGACAGGGCCCTATGGCTACACCTTC.

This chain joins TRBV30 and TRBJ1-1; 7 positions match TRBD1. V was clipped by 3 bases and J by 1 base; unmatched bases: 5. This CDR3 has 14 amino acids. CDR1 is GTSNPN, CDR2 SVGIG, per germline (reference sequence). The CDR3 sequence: CAWRVGTANTEAFF. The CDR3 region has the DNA TGTGCCTGGAGGGTGGGGACAGCGAACACTGAAGCTTTCTTT.

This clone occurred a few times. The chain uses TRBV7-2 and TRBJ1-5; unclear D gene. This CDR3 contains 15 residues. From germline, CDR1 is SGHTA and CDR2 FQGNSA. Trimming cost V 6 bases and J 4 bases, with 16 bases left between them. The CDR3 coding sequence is TGTGCCAGCAGTTTGAGGGAGGGAGGGAATCAGCCCCAGCATTTT. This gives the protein CASSLREGGNQPQHF.

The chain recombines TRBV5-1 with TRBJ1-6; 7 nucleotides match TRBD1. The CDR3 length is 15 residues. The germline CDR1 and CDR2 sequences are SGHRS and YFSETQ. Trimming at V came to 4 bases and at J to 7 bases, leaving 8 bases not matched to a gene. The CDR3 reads CASSPLGQQNSPLHF. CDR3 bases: TGCGCCAGCAGCCCCCTGGGACAGCAAAATTCACCCCTCCACTTT.

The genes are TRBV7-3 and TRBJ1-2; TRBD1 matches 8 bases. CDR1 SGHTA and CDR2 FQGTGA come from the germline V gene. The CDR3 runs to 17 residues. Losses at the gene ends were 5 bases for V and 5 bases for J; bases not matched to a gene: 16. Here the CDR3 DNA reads TGTGCCAGCAGCCTATGGGACAGGCTCCCCCCTAGGTATGGCTACACCTTC. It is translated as CASSLWDRLPPRYGYTF.

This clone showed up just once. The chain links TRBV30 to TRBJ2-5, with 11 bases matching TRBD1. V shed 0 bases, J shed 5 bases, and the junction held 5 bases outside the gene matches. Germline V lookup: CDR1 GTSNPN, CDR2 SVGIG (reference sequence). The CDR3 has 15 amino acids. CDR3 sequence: CAWSVGTGGMETQYF. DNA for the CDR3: TGTGCCTGGAGTGTCGGGACAGGGGGGATGGAGACCCAGTACTTC.

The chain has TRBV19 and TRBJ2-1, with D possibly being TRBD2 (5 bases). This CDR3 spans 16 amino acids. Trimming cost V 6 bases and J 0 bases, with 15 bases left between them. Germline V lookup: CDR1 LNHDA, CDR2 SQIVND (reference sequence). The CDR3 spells CASRTLGESSYNEQFF. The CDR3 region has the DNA TGTGCCAGTAGGACACTGGGAGAGAGCTCCTACAATGAGCAGTTCTTC.

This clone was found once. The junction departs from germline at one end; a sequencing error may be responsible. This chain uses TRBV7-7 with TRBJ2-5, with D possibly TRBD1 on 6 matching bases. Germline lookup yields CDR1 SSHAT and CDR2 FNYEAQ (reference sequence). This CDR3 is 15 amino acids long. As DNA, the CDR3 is TGTGCTAGCAGCTTAGGGGTGGGGGCGAGGGAGACCCAGTACTTC. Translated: CASSLGVGARETQYF.

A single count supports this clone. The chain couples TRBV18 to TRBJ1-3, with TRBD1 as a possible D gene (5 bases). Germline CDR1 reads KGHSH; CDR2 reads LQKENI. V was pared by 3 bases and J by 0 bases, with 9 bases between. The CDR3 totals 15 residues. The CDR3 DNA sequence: TGTGCCAGCTCACCTGGGGCTAACTCTGGAAACACCATATATTTT. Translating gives CASSPGANSGNTIYF.

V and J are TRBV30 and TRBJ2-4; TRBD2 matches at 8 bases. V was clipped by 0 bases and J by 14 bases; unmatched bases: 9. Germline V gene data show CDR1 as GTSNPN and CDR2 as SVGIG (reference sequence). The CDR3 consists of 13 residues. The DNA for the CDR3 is TGTGCCTGGAGTGTACGTGGCGGGGGGCAGGAGTACTTC. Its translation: CAWSVRGGGQEYF.

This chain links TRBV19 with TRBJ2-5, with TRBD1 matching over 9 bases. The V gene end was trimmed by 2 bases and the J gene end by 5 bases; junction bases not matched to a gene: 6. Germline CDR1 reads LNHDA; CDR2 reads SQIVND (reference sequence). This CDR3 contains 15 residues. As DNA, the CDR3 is TGTGCCAGTAGTATACGACAGGGGGTGGTGGAGACCCAGTACTTC. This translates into CASSIRQGVVETQYF.

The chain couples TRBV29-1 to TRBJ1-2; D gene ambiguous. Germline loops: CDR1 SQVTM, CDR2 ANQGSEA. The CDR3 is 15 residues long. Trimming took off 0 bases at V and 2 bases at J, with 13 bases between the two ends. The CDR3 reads CSVEEMSRRNYGYTF. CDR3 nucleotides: TGCAGCGTTGAAGAAATGTCGCGGCGAAACTATGGCTACACCTTC.

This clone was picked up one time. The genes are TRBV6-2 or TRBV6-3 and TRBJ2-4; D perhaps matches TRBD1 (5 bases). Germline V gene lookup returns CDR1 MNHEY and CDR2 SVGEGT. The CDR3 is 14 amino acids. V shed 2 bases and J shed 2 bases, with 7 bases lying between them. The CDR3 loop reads CASSYRGTKNIQYF. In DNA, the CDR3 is TGTGCCAGCAGTTACAGGGGAACCAAAAACATTCAGTACTTC.

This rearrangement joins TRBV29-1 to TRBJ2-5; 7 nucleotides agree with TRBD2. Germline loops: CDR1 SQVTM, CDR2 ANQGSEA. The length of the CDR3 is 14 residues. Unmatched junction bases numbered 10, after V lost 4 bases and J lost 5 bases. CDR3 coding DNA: TGCAGCGTTGCTAGCGGTGGGAATTCGGAGACCCAGTACTTC. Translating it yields CSVASGGNSETQYF.

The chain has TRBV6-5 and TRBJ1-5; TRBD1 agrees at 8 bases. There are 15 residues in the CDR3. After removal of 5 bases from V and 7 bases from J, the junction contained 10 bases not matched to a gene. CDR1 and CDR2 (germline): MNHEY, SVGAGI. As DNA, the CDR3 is TGTGCCAGCAGTCTTCAGGGGGCCGGAGGACAGCCCCAGCATTTT. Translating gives CASSLQGAGGQPQHF.

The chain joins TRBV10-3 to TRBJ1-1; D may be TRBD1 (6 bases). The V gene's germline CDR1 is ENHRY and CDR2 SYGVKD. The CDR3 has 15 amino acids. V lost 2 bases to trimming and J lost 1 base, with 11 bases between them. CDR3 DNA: TGTGCCATCAGTGAGAGACAGGCGCCGAACACTGAAGCTTTCTTT. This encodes CAISERQAPNTEAFF.

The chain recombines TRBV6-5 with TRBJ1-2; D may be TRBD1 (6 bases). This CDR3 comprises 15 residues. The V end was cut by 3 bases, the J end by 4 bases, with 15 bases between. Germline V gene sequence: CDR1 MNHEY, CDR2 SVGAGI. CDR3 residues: CASSYRLDSPYGYTF. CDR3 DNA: TGTGCCAGCAGTTATAGGTTGGACAGCCCCTATGGCTACACCTTC.

In DNA, the CDR3 is TGTGCCAGCAGTTACCCCTCCGGGACAGGTCAAGAGACCCAGTACTTC. As protein: CASSYPSGTGQETQYF. The chain is built from TRBV6-6 and TRBJ2-5; TRBD1 matches 8 bases. The trim removed 2 bases at V and 2 bases at J, leaving 7 bases unmatched. This CDR3 contains 16 residues. The germline V gene encodes CDR1 MNHNY and CDR2 SVGAGI (reference sequence).

The CDR3, as DNA: TGTGCCAGCAGCTTAGCGGGGCTCGATAGTAACACTGAAGCTTTCTTT. This gives the protein CASSLAGLDSNTEAFF. The rearrangement uses TRBV7-2 and TRBJ1-1; a weak D match, TRBD1 (5 bases). There are 16 residues in the CDR3. Trimming left V 0 bases short and J 2 bases short, with 13 bases between. CDR1 SGHTA and CDR2 FQGNSA come from the germline V gene.